A selection of T cell receptor beta chains follows, all from one sample in a study of CD4 T cell repertoires in COVID-19. The data were produced by immunoSEQ multiplex PCR, yet TCRdb's version contains in-frame clones alone and is incomplete. Of approximately 75,000 clones in the sample, around four fifths were seen once. Specimen: CD4+ T cells from peripheral blood, collected after recovery from COVID-19. These receptors all come from a human donor who had COVID-19. Each CDR3 is given with its conserved first and last residue. Each record gives: V gene, J gene, D gene, clone size, CDR3 protein, CDR3 DNA. A D gene is named only where the DNA matches it firmly. Some rows mark clone size as missing; the rest say once, few, many or name a class of expanded clone.

>TRBV19|TRBJ1-2|.|.
CASSIQLGSGYTF
TGTGCCAGTAGTATTCAACTGGGTTCTGGCTACACCTTC
>TRBV2|TRBJ1-5|TRBD1|.
CASSEARTGHPPQHF
TGTGCCAGCAGTGAAGCGAGGACAGGCCATCCGCCCCAGCATTTT
>TRBV11-1|TRBJ1-6|TRBD1|.
CASSLTGDGSPLHF
TGTGCCAGCAGCTTGACAGGGGATGGTTCACCCCTCCACTTT
>TRBV5-4|TRBJ2-3|.|.
CASSPPHTDTQYF
TGTGCCAGCAGCCCCCCCCACACAGATACGCAGTATTTT
>TRBV7-6|TRBJ2-3|.|.
CASSPGVLDTQYF
TGTGCCAGCAGCCCAGGGGTTTTAGACACGCAGTATTTT
>TRBV28|TRBJ1-2|.|.
CASSLWGGYTF
TGTGCCAGCAGTTTATGGGGGGGCTACACCTTC
>TRBV10-3|TRBJ1-4|TRBD1|.
CAISRSGTGEEGGEKLFF
TGTGCCATCAGTCGCTCCGGGACAGGGGAGGAAGGCGGTGAAAAACTGTTTTTT
>TRBV19|TRBJ1-6|.|.
CASSIEGQDNSPLHF
TGTGCCAGTAGTATAGAGGGACAAGATAATTCACCCCTCCACTTT
>TRBV9|TRBJ1-1|.|.
CASSVAQGGGAEAFF
TGTGCCAGCAGCGTAGCCCAGGGAGGGGGGGCTGAAGCTTTCTTT
>TRBV2|TRBJ1-4|TRBD1|.
CASNQGQGGEKLFF
TGTGCCAGCAATCAGGGACAGGGAGGTGAAAAACTGTTTTTT
>TRBV27|TRBJ2-7|.|.
CASRKAAEQYF
TGTGCCAGCAGGAAGGCGGCCGAGCAGTACTTC
>TRBV29-1|TRBJ2-5|TRBD2|.
CSVAGEISGRWGTQYF
TGCAGCGTCGCCGGAGAAATTAGCGGGAGGTGGGGGACCCAGTACTTC
>TRBV5-1|TRBJ2-5|TRBD1|.
CASSLGPAGGETQYF
TGCGCCAGCAGCTTGGGTCCGGCAGGGGGAGAGACCCAGTACTTC
>TRBV3-1/TRBV3-2|TRBJ1-2|.|.
CASSQVSGYTF
TGTGCCAGCAGCCAAGTATCTGGCTACACCTTC
>TRBV25-1|TRBJ1-4|TRBD1|.
CASSRQGQPNEKLFF
TGTGCCAGCAGTCGACAGGGACAGCCTAATGAAAAACTGTTTTTT
>TRBV18|TRBJ2-3|.|once
CASSPPTTDTQYF
TGTGCCAGCTCACCCCCTACCACAGATACGCAGTATTTT
>TRBV19|TRBJ1-5|TRBD1|.
CASINQGVSNQPQHF
TGTGCCAGTATCAACCAGGGGGTATCCAATCAGCCCCAGCATTTT
>TRBV7-9|TRBJ2-6|TRBD2|.
CASSLATSGRGANVLTF
TGTGCCAGCAGCTTAGCGACTAGCGGGAGAGGGGCCAACGTCCTGACTTTC
>TRBV7-6|TRBJ2-1|.|.
CASSPPGQRGIEQFF
TGTGCCAGCAGCCCGCCCGGGCAGCGCGGTATTGAGCAGTTCTTC
>TRBV19|TRBJ2-7|.|.
CASSPFPSGSYEQYF
TGTGCCAGTAGTCCCTTTCCCAGCGGGTCTTACGAGCAGTACTTC
>TRBV28|TRBJ2-7|.|once
CASILRSGGLFYEQYF
TGTGCCAGCATTCTCCGTAGTGGGGGCCTTTTTTACGAGCAGTACTTC
>TRBV3-1/TRBV3-2|TRBJ1-1|.|once
CASRKKGAGGTEAFF
TGTGCCAGCAGAAAAAAAGGGGCGGGCGGCACTGAAGCTTTCTTT
>TRBV15|TRBJ2-1|.|.
CATSPGAGGYNEQFF
TGTGCCACCAGCCCAGGGGCCGGGGGGTACAATGAGCAGTTCTTC
>TRBV15|TRBJ2-2|TRBD1|.
CATSRDQGALRTGELFF
TGTGCCACCAGCAGAGATCAGGGGGCGCTACGGACCGGGGAGCTGTTTTTT
>TRBV2|TRBJ1-5|.|.
CASGHQPQHF
TGTGCCAGCGGTCACCAGCCCCAGCATTTT
>TRBV5-4|TRBJ2-3|TRBD2|.
CASSPRRDGREVTQYF
TGTGCCAGCAGCCCCAGGCGGGACGGGAGGGAGGTGACGCAGTATTTT
>TRBV19|TRBJ1-1|.|.
CASSIRGNTEAFF
TGTGCCAGTAGTATCAGAGGAAACACTGAAGCTTTCTTT
>TRBV28|TRBJ1-2|.|.
CASSRKSVYGYTF
TGTGCCAGCTCCCGGAAGTCTGTTTATGGCTACACCTTC